What follows describes a single T cell receptor (beta chain). TCRdb keeps only in-frame clones here, not all; method: immunoSEQ multiplex PCR. The sample holds tens of thousands of clones, 80% seen once. This specimen belongs to a study of blood T cell repertoires in COVID-19. Germline trimming cut 3 bases from V and 5 bases from J; bases unmatched to any gene: 2. In germline, CDR1 is KGHSH, CDR2 LQKENI. The CDR3 sequence is 14 residues long. The sequence was obtained from a human donor in a cohort sampled during active COVID-19. J is TRBJ2-1 and V is TRBV18; TRBD2 agrees at 9 bases. The sequencing sample was made of peripheral blood. The CDR3 DNA reads as TGTGCCAGCTCACCGGCGGGGGGGGACAATGAGCAGTTCTTC. It encodes CASSPAGGDNEQFF.